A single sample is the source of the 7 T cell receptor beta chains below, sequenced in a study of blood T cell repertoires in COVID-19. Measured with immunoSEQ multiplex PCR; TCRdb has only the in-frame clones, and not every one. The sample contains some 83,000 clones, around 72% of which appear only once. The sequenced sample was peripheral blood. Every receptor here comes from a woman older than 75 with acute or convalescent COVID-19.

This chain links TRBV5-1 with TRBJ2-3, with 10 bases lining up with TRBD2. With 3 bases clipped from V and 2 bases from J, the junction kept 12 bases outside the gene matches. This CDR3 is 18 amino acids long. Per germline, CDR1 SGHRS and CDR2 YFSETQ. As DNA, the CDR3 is TGCGCCAGCAGCTCTCCGGGACTAGCGTGGGGTACCACAGATACGCAGTATTTT. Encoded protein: CASSSPGLAWGTTDTQYF.

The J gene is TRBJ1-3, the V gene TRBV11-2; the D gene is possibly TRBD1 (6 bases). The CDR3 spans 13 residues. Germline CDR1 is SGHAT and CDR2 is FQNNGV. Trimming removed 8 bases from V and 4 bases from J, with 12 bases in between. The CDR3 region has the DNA TGTGCCAGCGCCACAGGGCTGGGAAACACCATATATTTT. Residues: CASATGLGNTIYF.

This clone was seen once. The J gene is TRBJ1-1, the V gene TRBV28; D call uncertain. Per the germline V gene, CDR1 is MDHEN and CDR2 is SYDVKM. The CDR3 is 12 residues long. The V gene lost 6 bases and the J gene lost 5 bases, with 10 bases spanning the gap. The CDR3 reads CASRRRGTEAFF. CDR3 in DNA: TGTGCCAGCAGACGCCGAGGAACTGAAGCTTTCTTT. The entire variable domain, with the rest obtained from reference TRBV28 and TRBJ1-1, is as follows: DVKVTQSSRYLVKRTGEKVFLECVQDMDHENMFWYRQDPGLGLRLIYFSYDVKMKEKGDIPEGYSVSREKKERFSLILESASTNQTSMYLCASRRRGTEAFFGQGTRLTVV.

For the CDR3, the DNA is TGTGCCTGGACCCCCCCGGAGGGATGGGGTCAGCCCCAGCATTTT. Its translation is CAWTPPEGWGQPQHF. The chain employs TRBV30 and TRBJ1-5; D uncertain. The CDR3 loop spans 15 amino acids. Between the trimmed V and J ends, which lost 4 bases and 6 bases, there was a span of 19 bases. From germline, CDR1 is GTSNPN and CDR2 SVGIG (reference sequence).

The chain's CDR3 is CASTRDLGGKLFF. The CDR3 DNA sequence: TGTGCCAGCACGCGGGATCTCGGAGGGAAACTGTTTTTT. This chain joins TRBV25-1 and TRBJ1-4; D remains ambiguous. The CDR3 runs 13 residues. V shed 7 bases and J shed 11 bases, with 17 bases lying between them. Germline V CDR1 and CDR2: MGHDK, SYGVNS.

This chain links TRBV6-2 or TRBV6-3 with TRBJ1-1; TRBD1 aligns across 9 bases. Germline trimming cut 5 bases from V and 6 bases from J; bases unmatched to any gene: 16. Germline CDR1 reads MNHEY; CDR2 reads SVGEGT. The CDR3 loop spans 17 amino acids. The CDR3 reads CASSPRYRGHGVSEAFF. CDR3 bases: TGTGCCAGCAGTCCAAGATACAGGGGGCATGGGGTATCTGAAGCTTTCTTT.

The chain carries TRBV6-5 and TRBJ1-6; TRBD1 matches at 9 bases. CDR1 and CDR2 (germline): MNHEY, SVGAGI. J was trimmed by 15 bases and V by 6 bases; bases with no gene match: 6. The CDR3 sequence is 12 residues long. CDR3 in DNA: TGTGCCAGCAGGGATCCGGGACAGGGCCTCCACTTT. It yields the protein CASRDPGQGLHF.